This TCR beta chain was profiled in a study of radiotherapy plus CTLA-4 blockade in lung cancer. Study-level information: Objective responses emerged in under 20% of patients, and around 29% attained disease control.

The repertoire was sequenced with immunoSEQ multiplex PCR; TCRdb's copy has only in-frame clones and lacks some. The sample shows about 120,000 clones, approximately 90% of them seen only once. With regard to this clone: What it binds is unknown.

Study findings and constraints: In blood, TCR clones derived from the tumor expanded after radiotherapy plus ipilimumab.

CDR1 is SNHLY, CDR2 FYNNEI, per germline. The CDR3 extends over 17 amino acids. Trimming removed 5 bases from V and 8 bases from J; junction bases left unmatched: 12. The chain recombines TRBV2 with TRBJ1-4; 12 bases match TRBD1. The specimen comprised peripheral blood, sampled from a patient treated with radiotherapy plus ipilimumab. This TCR came from a human donor with non-small cell lung cancer that progressed on radiotherapy plus ipilimumab. The DNA of the CDR3 is TGTGCCAGCAGTCAGACCGGGACAGGGGGCGTCAAGGAAAAACTGTTTTTT. This encodes CASSQTGTGGVKEKLFF.